This record covers a single T cell receptor beta chain. The antigen is not known. High-throughput TCR beta sequencing covered peripheral CD8+ and CD4+ T cells. With 4 bases removed from V and 8 bases from J, the gap between germline ends came to 16 bases. Per the germline V gene, CDR1 is SGDLS and CDR2 is YYNGEE. This CDR3 contains 14 residues. The source of the sample is a study of CD8 T cells in Susac syndrome. The overall study: Patients with Susac syndrome, at blood draw, were therapy-naive, on corticosteroids, or on intravenous immunoglobulin alone.

It was with random hexamers that roughly 0.45 to 1 ug RNA was reverse transcribed. MiXCR, run by TCRdb on the immunoSEQ multiplex PCR reads, gives a single entry per CDR3 protein. The table shows approximately 80,000 distinct CDR3 sequences, with around 94% occurring only once. Findings and limits, study-wide: The authors acknowledged that the study's TCR sequencing and HLA analysis involved relatively few individuals.

The receptor was derived from a human donor with Susac syndrome. The genes are TRBV9 and TRBJ2-1; D not certain. The sample consisted of CD8+ T cells from PBMCs. The CDR3 sequence is CASSLEGVLDEQFF. Here the CDR3 DNA reads TGTGCCAGCAGCCTGGAAGGAGTTTTGGATGAGCAGTTCTTC.